This T cell receptor beta chain was recovered during a study of shared clonotypes between healthy human individuals. The protocol was immunoSEQ multiplex PCR, while the TCRdb copy is restricted to in-frame clones and leaves out a portion. The repertoire consists of 2 million to 2.5 million clones, with about 94% occurring once and the leading ten covering around 1.1%. Naive-designated CD8 cells lacked CD45RO, were positively enriched for CCR7, and omitted terminally differentiated effector memory CD45RA+ cells. Trimming shortened V by 1 base and J by 5 bases, and 12 bases separated the two germline ends. Germline CDR1 PRHDT, CDR2 FYEKMQ (reference sequence). The CDR3 covers 14 residues.

This clonotype was obtained from a man younger than 35 in good health. The chain couples TRBV13 to TRBJ2-7; weak D call: TRBD2 (6 bases). The sequenced material came from naive CD8+ T cells sorted from blood. This CDR3 is CASSLVGGRHEQYF. CDR3 DNA sequence: TGTGCCAGCAGCTTAGTAGGAGGGAGGCACGAGCAGTACTTC.